The 10 T cell receptor beta chains presented below share a single source sample, sequenced in a study of T-cell reconstitution after alpha-beta-depleted transplantation in children. During its preparation, the TCRbeta library received unique molecular identifiers. A single record per CDR3 protein comes from TCRdb applying MiXCR to the PCR reads. The sample consists of 55,000 to 70,000 distinct CDR3 sequences, 9.5% to 13% of them appearing once. Sequenced here: PBMCs, sampled before TCRalphabeta/CD19-depleted stem cell transplant. The source of these receptors is a boy younger than 18 with acute myeloid leukemia, due to receive a stem cell transplant.

This clonotype was detected a few times. CDR3 residues: CASSVAERSLHETQYF. The CDR3 DNA reads TGTGCCAGCAGCGTAGCTGAGCGGAGTCTTCACGAGACCCAGTACTTC. This chain uses TRBV9 with TRBJ2-5; D perhaps matches TRBD2 (5 bases). V lost 0 bases to trimming and J lost 5 bases, with 17 bases between them. The CDR3 runs to 16 residues. CDR1 SGDLS and CDR2 YYNGEE come from the germline V gene.

This clonotype is labeled medium-sized. The chain recombines TRBV29-1 with TRBJ1-2, with 7 nucleotides matching TRBD1. Unmatched junction bases numbered 6, after V lost 7 bases and J lost 4 bases. CDR3 size: 12 residues. The germline V gene encodes CDR1 SQVTM and CDR2 ANQGSEA. CDR3: CSAGQDAYGYTF. In DNA form, the CDR3 reads TGCAGCGCCGGACAGGATGCCTATGGCTACACCTTC. Full variable domain (missing parts from reference TRBV29-1 and TRBJ1-2): SAVISQKPSRDICQRGTSLTIQCQVDSQVTMMFWYRQQPGQSLTLIATANQGSEATYESGFVIDKFPISRPNLTFSTLTVSNMSPEDSSIYLCSAGQDAYGYTFGSGTRLTVV.

There are a few counts of this clonotype. V and J are TRBV20-1 and TRBJ1-5; TRBD1 matches 7 bases. Germline CDR1 and CDR2: DFQATT and SNEGSKA (reference sequence). This CDR3 is 13 amino acids long. V was clipped by 6 bases and J by 2 bases; unmatched bases: 4. CDR3 sequence reads: CSAQQGGNQPQHF. The CDR3 DNA sequence: TGCAGTGCCCAGCAGGGGGGCAATCAGCCCCAGCATTTT.

The V call is TRBV19, the J call TRBJ1-1; TRBD1 aligns across 8 bases. Germline CDR1 and CDR2: LNHDA and SQIVND (reference sequence). After removal of 6 bases from V and 5 bases from J, the junction contained 17 bases not matched to a gene. The CDR3 sequence is 17 residues long. CDR3 nucleotide sequence: TGTGCCAGTAGAAGCTCTTTGACCGGGACAGGTGGGACTGAAGCTTTCTTT. It specifies CASRSSLTGTGGTEAFF.

In this sample, this clonotype turned up many times. V gene TRBV10-2 combines with J gene TRBJ1-4; 9 bases match TRBD1. The CDR3 loop spans 15 amino acids. V trimming: 5 bases; J trimming: 7 bases; junction bases outside the gene matches: 8. CDR1 and CDR2 from the germline V gene are WSHSY and SAAADI. The CDR3 sequence: CASSTTGTGSEKLFF. CDR3 nucleotide sequence: TGCGCCAGCAGTACTACCGGGACAGGGAGTGAAAAACTGTTTTTT.

This clonotype was counted at least ten times. This chain links TRBV12-3 or TRBV12-4 with TRBJ1-1; 9 positions match TRBD1. The CDR3 runs 14 residues. Trimming removed 4 bases from V and 1 base from J; junction bases left unmatched: 1. This chain's CDR3 is CASSWTGENTEAFF. The CDR3, as DNA: TGTGCCAGCAGTTGGACAGGGGAGAACACTGAAGCTTTCTTT.

This clonotype was seen repeatedly, ten times or more. The rearrangement joins TRBV20-1 to TRBJ2-7; D unresolved. This CDR3 region has 14 residues. Germline values: CDR1 DFQATT, CDR2 SNEGSKA (reference sequence). V shed 1 base and J shed 3 bases, with 13 bases lying between them. CDR3 amino acids: CSARGVELHYEQYF. CDR3 bases: TGCAGTGCTAGAGGGGTGGAACTGCACTACGAGCAGTACTTC.

This clonotype was observed many times. CDR3 nucleotides: TGCGCCAGCAGCGGGACAGGGACTTTGAACACTGAAGCTTTCTTT. This gives the protein CASSGTGTLNTEAFF. The rearrangement links TRBV5-1 to TRBJ1-1, with TRBD1 matching over 9 bases. CDR3 length: 15 amino acids. Germline V gene data show CDR1 as SGHRS and CDR2 as YFSETQ. J lost 0 bases, V lost 4 bases, and 4 bases had no gene match.

This clonotype was observed many times. This chain connects TRBV10-3 to TRBJ1-1; D is possibly TRBD1 (6 bases). Germline values: CDR1 ENHRY, CDR2 SYGVKD. This CDR3 has 13 residues. The germline V and J ends were trimmed by 4 bases and 3 bases, with 9 bases remaining between them. The CDR3 nucleotides are TGTGCCATCAGTGCAGGGGAGGACACTGAAGCTTTCTTT. As protein: CAISAGEDTEAFF.

Ten or more counts support this clonotype. V and J are TRBV12-3 or TRBV12-4 and TRBJ1-1; 9 nucleotides agree with TRBD1. This CDR3 has 15 amino acids. Trimming at V came to 5 bases and at J to 0 bases, leaving 4 bases not matched to a gene. CDR3 region: CASSPRQGVNTEAFF. Here the CDR3 DNA reads TGTGCCAGCAGTCCTCGACAGGGGGTGAACACTGAAGCTTTCTTT.